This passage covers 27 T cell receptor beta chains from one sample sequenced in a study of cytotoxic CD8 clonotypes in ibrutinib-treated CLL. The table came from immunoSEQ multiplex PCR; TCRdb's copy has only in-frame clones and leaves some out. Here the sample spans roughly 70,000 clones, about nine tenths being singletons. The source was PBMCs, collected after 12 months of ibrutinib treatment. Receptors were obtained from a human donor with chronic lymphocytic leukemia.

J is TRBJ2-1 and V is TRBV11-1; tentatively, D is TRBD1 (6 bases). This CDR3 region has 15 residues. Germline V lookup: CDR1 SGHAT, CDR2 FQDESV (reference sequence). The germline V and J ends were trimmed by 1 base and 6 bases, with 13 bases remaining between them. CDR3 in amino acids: CASSLDGQGPNEQFF. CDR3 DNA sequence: TGTGCCAGCAGCTTAGACGGCCAGGGGCCCAATGAGCAGTTCTTC.

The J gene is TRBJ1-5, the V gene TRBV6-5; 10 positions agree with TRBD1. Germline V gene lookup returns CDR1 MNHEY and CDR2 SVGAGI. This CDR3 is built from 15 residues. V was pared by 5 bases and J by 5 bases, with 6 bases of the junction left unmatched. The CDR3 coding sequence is TGTGCCAGCAGTCCGGACAGGGGGAGGGATCAGCCCCAGCATTTT. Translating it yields CASSPDRGRDQPQHF.

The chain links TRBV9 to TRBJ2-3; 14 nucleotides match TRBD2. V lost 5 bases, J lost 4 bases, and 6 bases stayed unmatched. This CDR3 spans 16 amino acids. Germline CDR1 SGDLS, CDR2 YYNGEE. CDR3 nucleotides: TGTGCCAGCAGTGAGGGGACTAGCGGGAGAGCAGATACGCAGTATTTT. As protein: CASSEGTSGRADTQYF.

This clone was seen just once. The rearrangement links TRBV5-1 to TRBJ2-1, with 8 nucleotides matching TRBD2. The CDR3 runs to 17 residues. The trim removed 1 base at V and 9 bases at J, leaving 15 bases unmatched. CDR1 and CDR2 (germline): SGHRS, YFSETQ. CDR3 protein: CASSLFGSGRQEREQFF. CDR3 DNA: TGCGCCAGCAGCTTGTTCGGAAGCGGGAGACAGGAGCGTGAGCAGTTCTTC. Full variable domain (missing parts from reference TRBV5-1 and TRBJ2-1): KAGVTQTPRYLIKTRGQQVTLSCSPISGHRSVSWYQQTPGQGLQFLFEYFSETQRNKGNFPGRFSGRQFSNSRSEMNVSTLELGDSALYLCASSLFGSGRQEREQFFGPGTRLTVL.

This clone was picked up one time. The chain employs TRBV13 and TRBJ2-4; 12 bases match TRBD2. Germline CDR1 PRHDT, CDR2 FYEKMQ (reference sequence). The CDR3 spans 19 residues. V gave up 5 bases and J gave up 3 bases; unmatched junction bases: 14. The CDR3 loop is CASSRTLAGGPRDKNIQYF. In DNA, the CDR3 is TGTGCCAGCAGCCGAACTCTAGCGGGAGGGCCTAGAGACAAAAACATTCAGTACTTC.

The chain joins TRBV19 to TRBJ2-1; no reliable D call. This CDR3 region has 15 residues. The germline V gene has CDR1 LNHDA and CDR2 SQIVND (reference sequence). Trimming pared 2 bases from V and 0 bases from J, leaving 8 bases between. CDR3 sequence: CASSISVSSYNEQFF. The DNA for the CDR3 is TGTGCCAGTAGTATATCCGTCAGCTCCTACAATGAGCAGTTCTTC.

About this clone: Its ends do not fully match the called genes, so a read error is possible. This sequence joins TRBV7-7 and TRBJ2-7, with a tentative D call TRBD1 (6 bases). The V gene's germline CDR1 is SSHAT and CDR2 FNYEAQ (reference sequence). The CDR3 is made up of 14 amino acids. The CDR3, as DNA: TGTGCTAGCAGCAAAACAGGGCTAATGTACGAGCAGTACTTC. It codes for CASSKTGLMYEQYF.

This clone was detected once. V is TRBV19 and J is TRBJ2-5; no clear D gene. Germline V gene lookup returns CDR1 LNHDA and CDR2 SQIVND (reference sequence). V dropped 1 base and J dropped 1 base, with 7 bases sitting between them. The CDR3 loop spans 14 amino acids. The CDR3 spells CASSIAWTQETQYF. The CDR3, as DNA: TGTGCCAGTAGTATAGCGTGGACCCAAGAGACCCAGTACTTC. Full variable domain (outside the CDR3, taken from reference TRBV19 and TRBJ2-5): DGGITQSPKYLFRKEGQNVTLSCEQNLNHDAMYWYRQDPGQGLRLIYYSQIVNDFQKGDIAEGYSVSREKKESFPLTVTSAQKNPTAFYLCASSIAWTQETQYFGPGTRLLVL.

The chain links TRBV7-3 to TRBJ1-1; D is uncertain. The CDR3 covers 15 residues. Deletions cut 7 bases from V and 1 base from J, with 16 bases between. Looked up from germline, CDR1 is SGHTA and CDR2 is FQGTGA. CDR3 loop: CASNTKGGTNTEAFF. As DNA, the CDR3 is TGTGCCAGCAATACCAAAGGCGGAACGAACACTGAAGCTTTCTTT. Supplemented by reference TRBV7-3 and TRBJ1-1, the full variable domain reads GAGVSQTPSNKVTEKGKYVELRCDPISGHTALYWYRQSLGQGPEFLIYFQGTGAADDSGLPNDRFFAVRPEGSVSTLKIQRTERGDSAVYLCASNTKGGTNTEAFFGQGTRLTVV.

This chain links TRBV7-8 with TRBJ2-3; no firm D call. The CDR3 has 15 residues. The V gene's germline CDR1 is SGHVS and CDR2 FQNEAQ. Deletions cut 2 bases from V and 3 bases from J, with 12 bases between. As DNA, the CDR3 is TGTGCCAGCAGCTTAAAGGGTGTATGGACAGATACGCAGTATTTT. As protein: CASSLKGVWTDTQYF.

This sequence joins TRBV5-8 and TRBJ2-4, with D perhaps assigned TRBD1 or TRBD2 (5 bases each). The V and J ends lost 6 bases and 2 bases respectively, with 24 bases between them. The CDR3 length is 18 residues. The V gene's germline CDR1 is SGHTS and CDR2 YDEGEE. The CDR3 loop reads CASILPGTGVGPKNIQYF. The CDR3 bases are TGTGCCAGCATTTTGCCCGGGACCGGGGTAGGGCCCAAAAACATTCAGTACTTC.

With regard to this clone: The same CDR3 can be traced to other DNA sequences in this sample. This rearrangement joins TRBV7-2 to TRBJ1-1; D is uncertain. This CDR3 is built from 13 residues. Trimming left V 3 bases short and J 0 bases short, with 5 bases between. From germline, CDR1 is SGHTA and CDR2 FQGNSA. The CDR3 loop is CASSFSVNTEAFF. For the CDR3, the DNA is TGTGCCAGCAGCTTTTCCGTGAACACTGAAGCTTTCTTT.

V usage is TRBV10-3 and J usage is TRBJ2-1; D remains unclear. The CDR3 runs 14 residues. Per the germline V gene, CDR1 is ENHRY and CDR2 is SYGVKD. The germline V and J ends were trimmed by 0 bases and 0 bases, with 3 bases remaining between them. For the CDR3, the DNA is TGTGCCATCAGTGAGTCGAGCTCCTACAATGAGCAGTTCTTC. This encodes CAISESSSYNEQFF.

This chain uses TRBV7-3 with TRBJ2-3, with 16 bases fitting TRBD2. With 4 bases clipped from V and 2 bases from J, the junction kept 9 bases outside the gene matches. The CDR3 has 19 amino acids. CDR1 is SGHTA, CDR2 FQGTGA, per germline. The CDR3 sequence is CASSSGLAGGPVSTDTQYF. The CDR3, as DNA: TGTGCCAGCAGCTCGGGACTAGCGGGAGGGCCAGTCTCCACAGATACGCAGTATTTT.

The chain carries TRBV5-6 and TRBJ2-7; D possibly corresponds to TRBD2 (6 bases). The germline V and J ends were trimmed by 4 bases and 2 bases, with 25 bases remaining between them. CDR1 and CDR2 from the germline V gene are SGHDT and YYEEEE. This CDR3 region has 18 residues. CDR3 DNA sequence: TGTGCCAGCAGCCCGGCAATGGTTGGGCGGGGACGAGCCTACGAGCAGTACTTC. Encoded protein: CASSPAMVGRGRAYEQYF.

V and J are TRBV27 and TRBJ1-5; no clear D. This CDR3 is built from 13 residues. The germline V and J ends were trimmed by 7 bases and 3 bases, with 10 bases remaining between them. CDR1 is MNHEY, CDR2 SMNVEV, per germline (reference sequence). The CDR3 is CASTIGVNQPQHF. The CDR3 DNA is TGTGCCAGCACCATTGGGGTCAATCAGCCCCAGCATTTT.

The CDR3 is CASSLFRGGPGELFF. The DNA of the CDR3 is TGTGCCAGCAGCCTCTTTCGTGGGGGGCCCGGGGAGCTGTTTTTT. This chain connects TRBV27 to TRBJ2-2; either TRBD1 or TRBD2 may fit D (6 bases each). The V and J ends lost 6 bases and 6 bases respectively, with 17 bases between them. From germline, CDR1 is MNHEY and CDR2 SMNVEV (reference sequence). The CDR3 loop spans 15 amino acids.

CDR3 nucleotide sequence: TGTGCCAGCAGCTTTTGGGGGGGCGATAGCAATCAGCCCCAGCATTTT. Protein product: CASSFWGGDSNQPQHF. The rearrangement links TRBV7-9 to TRBJ1-5, with D possibly being TRBD1 (6 bases). The CDR3 is 16 amino acids. Trimming shortened V by 3 bases and J by 0 bases, and 12 bases separated the two germline ends. Germline assignment: CDR1 SEHNR and CDR2 FQNEAQ (reference sequence).

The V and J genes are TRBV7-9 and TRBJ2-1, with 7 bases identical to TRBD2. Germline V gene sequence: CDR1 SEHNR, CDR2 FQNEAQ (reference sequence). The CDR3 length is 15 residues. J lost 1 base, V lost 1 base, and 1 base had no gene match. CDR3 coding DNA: TGTGCCAGCAGCTTAGTACTAGCGTCCTACAATGAGCAGTTCTTC. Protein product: CASSLVLASYNEQFF.

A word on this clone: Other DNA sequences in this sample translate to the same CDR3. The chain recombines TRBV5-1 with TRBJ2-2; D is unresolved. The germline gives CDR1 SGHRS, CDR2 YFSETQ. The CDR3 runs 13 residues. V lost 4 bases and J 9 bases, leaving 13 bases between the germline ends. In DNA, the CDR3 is TGCGCCAGCAGCCTGGTTCTTAGCCGGGAGCTGTTTTTT. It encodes CASSLVLSRELFF.

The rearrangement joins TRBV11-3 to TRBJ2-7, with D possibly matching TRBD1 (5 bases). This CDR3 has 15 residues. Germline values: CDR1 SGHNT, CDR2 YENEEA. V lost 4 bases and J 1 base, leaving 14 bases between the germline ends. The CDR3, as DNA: TGTGCCAGCAGCTGGGCAGGGTCTAATTCCTACGAGCAGTACTTC. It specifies CASSWAGSNSYEQYF.

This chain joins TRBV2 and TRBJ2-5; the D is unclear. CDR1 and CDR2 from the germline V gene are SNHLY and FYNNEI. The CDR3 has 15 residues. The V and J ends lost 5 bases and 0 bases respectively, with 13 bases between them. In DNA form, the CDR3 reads TGTGCCAGCAGTCATGAGCCAAGACACCAAGAGACCCAGTACTTC. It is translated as CASSHEPRHQETQYF. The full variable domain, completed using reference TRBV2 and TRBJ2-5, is EPEVTQTPSHQVTQMGQEVILRCVPISNHLYFYWYRQILGQKVEFLVSFYNNEISEKSEIFDDQFSVERPDGSNFTLKIRSTKLEDSAMYFCASSHEPRHQETQYFGPGTRLLVL.

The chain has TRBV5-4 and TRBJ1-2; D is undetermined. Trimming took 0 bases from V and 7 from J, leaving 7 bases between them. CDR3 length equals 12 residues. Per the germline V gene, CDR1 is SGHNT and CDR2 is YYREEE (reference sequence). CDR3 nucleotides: TGTGCCAGCAGCTTGGGGATCGGTGGCTACACCTTC. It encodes CASSLGIGGYTF.

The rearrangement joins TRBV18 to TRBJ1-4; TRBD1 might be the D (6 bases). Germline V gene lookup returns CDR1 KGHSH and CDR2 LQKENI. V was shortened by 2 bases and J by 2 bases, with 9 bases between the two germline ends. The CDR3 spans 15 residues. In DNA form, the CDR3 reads TGTGCCAGCTCACCAGACAGGAGTACTAATGAAAAACTGTTTTTT. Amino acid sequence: CASSPDRSTNEKLFF. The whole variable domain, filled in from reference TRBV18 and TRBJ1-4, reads NAGVMQNPRHLVRRRGQEARLRCSPMKGHSHVYWYRQLPEEGLKFMVYLQKENIIDESGMPKERFSAEFPKEGPSILRIQQVVRGDSAAYFCASSPDRSTNEKLFFGSGTQLSVL.

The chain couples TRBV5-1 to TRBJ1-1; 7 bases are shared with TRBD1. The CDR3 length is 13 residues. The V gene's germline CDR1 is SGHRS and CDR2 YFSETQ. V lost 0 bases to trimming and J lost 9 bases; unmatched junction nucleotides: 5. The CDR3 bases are TGCGCCAGCAGCTTGGCGGGGGACAGCAAAGCTTTCTTT. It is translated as CASSLAGDSKAFF.

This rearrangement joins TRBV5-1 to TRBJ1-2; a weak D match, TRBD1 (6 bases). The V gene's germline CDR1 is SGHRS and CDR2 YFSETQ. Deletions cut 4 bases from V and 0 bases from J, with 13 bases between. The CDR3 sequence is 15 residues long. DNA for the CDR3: TGCGCCAGCAGCCCAACAGGGATTACTAACTATGGCTACACCTTC. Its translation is CASSPTGITNYGYTF.

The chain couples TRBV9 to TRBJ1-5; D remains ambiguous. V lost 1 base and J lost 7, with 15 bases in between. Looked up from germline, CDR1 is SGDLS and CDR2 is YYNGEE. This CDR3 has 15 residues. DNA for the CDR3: TGTGCCAGCAGCGTAATCGGGCGAAGGGCCCAGCCCCAGCATTTT. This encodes CASSVIGRRAQPQHF. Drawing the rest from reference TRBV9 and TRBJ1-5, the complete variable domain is DSGVTQTPKHLITATGQRVTLRCSPRSGDLSVYWYQQSLDQGLQFLIQYYNGEERAKGNILERFSAQQFPDLHSELNLSSLELGDSALYFCASSVIGRRAQPQHFGDGTRLSIL.